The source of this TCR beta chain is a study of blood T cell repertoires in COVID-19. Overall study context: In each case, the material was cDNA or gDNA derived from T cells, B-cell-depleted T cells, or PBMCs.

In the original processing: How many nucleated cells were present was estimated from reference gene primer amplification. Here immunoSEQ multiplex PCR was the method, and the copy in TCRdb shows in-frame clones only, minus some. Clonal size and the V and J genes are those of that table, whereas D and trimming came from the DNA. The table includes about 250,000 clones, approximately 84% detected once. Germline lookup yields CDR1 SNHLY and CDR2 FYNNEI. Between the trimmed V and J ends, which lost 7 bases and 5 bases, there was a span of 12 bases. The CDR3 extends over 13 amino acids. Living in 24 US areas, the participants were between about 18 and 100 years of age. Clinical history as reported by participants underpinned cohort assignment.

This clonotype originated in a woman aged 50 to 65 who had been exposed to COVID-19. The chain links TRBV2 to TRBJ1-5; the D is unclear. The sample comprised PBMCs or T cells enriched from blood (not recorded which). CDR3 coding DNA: TGTGCCAGCACCCGGGAGGGAGATCAGCCCCAGCATTTT. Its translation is CASTREGDQPQHF.